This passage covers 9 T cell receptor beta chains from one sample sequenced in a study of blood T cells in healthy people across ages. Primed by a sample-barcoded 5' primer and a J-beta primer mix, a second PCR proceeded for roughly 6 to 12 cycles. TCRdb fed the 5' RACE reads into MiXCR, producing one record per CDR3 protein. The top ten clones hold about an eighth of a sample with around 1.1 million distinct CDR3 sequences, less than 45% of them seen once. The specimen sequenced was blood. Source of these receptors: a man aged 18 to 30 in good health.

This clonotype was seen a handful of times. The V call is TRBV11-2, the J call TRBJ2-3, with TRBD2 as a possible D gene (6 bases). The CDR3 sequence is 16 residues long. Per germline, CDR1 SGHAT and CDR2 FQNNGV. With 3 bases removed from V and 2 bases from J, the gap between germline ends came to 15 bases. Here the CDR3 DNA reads TGTGCCAGCAGCTTGTTTGGCGGGGACCTCACAGATACGCAGTATTTT. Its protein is CASSLFGGDLTDTQYF.

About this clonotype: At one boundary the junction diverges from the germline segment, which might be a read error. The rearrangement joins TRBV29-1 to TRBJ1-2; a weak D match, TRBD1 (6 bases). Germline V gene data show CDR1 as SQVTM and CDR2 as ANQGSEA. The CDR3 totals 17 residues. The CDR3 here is CSAEIRDGGRGNYGYTF. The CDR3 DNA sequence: TGCAGCGCTGAAATCCGGGACGGGGGGCGCGGAAACTATGGCTACACCTTC.

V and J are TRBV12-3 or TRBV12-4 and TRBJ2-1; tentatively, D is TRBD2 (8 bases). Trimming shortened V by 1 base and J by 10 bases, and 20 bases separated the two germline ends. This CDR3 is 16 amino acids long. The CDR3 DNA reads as TGTGCCAGCAGTTTAGACAGGGGTAACCCGGGAGGGGAGCAGTTCTTC. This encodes CASSLDRGNPGGEQFF.

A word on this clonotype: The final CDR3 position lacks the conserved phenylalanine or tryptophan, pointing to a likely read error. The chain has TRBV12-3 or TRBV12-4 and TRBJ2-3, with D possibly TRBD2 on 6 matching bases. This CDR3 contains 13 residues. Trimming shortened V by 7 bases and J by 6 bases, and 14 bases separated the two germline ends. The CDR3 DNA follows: TGTGCCAGCACCGACTCTCTAGCGGATACGCAGTATTAT. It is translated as CASTDSLADTQYY.

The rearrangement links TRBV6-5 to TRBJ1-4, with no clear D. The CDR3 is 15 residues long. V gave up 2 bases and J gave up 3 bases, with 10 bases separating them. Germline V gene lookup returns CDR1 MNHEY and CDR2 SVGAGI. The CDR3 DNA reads TGTGCCAGCAGTTACCTCGGGAGGGCTAATGAAAAACTGTTTTTT. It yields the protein CASSYLGRANEKLFF.

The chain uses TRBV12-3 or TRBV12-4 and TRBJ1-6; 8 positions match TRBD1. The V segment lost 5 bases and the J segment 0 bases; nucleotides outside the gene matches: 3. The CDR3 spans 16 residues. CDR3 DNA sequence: TGTGCCAGCAGTCGACAGGGGACCTCCTATAATTCACCCCTCCACTTT. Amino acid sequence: CASSRQGTSYNSPLHF.

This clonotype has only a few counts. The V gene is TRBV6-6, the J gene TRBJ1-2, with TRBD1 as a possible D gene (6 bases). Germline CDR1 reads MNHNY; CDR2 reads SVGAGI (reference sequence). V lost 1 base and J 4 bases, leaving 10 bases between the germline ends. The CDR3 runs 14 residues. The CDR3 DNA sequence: TGTGCCAGCAGTTACTACGGGACATCCTATGGCTACACCTTC. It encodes CASSYYGTSYGYTF.

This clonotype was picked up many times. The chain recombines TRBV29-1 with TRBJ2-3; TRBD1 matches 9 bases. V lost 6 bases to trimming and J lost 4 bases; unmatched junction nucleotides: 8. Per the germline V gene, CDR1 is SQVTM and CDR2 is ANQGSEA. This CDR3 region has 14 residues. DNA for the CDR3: TGCAGCGTCGCCGGGACAGGGTTAGCAGATACGCAGTATTTT. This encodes CSVAGTGLADTQYF.

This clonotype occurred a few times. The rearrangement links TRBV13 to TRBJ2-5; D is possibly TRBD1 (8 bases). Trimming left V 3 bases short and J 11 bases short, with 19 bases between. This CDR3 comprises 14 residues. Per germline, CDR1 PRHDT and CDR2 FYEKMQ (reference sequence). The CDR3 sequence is CASSFYRGGDEQYF. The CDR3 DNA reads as TGTGCCAGCAGCTTTTACAGGGGGGGGGATGAGCAGTACTTC.